These T cell receptor beta chains were read from a single sample in a study of T cell responses to AZD1222 COVID-19 vaccine. Sequencing was performed with immunoSEQ multiplex PCR; in TCRdb, only in-frame clones are kept and a portion is missing. In the table there are 150,000 or so clones, 85% to 95% of which are singletons. Material: peripheral blood, obtained on day 0 of MenACWY control vaccination. Receptor source: an adult in good health. Both conserved end residues are part of each CDR3. Each record gives: V gene, D gene, J gene, clone size, CDR3 protein, CDR3 DNA. A D gene is named only where the DNA matches it firmly. Size values are once, few and many counts, or a class for expanded clones, and some rows have none.

>TRBV29-1|.|TRBJ2-5|.
CSVTRTQETQYF
TGCAGCGTCACCCGGACTCAAGAGACCCAGTACTTC
>TRBV6-2/TRBV6-3|.|TRBJ1-5|once
CASSYSDRAGQPQHF
TGTGCCAGCAGTTACTCGGATAGGGCTGGACAGCCCCAGCATTTT
>TRBV4-2|.|TRBJ2-1|.
CASSQDSSNEQFF
TGTGCCAGCAGCCAAGATTCGAGCAATGAGCAGTTCTTC
>TRBV9|TRBD1|TRBJ1-1|.
CASSPRDREAFF
TGTGCCAGCAGCCCCCGGGACAGGGAAGCTTTCTTT
>TRBV6-5|.|TRBJ1-2|.
CASSYGASNYGYTF
TGTGCCAGCAGTTACGGGGCCTCTAACTATGGCTACACCTTC
>TRBV21-1|.|TRBJ2-7|.
CAFTGGYEQYF
TGTGCCTTCACAGGCGGCTACGAGCAGTACTTC
>TRBV28|.|TRBJ1-5|.
CASSLTHGQPQHF
TGTGCCAGCAGCCTTACCCATGGTCAGCCCCAGCATTTT
>TRBV6-5|.|TRBJ1-1|.
CASSPGPKNTEAFF
TGTGCCAGCAGCCCAGGTCCGAAGAACACTGAAGCTTTCTTT
>TRBV7-2|.|TRBJ1-1|.
CASSLEPRGTEAFF
TGTGCCAGCAGCTTAGAACCTAGGGGCACTGAAGCTTTCTTT
>TRBV7-9|.|TRBJ2-3|.
CASSPSNTQYF
TGTGCCAGCAGCCCGTCGAATACGCAGTATTTT
>TRBV27|.|TRBJ1-6|.
CASSLVPGDNSPLHF
TGTGCCAGCAGTTTAGTCCCAGGGGATAATTCACCCCTCCACTTT
>TRBV7-2|.|TRBJ1-5|.
CASSPQGNQPQHF
TGTGCCAGCAGCCCTCAGGGGAATCAGCCCCAGCATTTT
>TRBV30|.|TRBJ1-1|.
CASNGNTEAFF
TGTGCCTCCAACGGGAACACTGAAGCTTTCTTT
>TRBV6-5|.|TRBJ1-5|.
CASSYSARGQPQHF
TGTGCCAGCAGTTACTCGGCCAGGGGTCAGCCCCAGCATTTT
>TRBV4-1|TRBD2|TRBJ2-3|.
CASSQAGLAYGTDTQYF
TGCGCCAGCAGCCAAGCCGGACTAGCTTACGGCACAGATACGCAGTATTTT
>TRBV9|.|TRBJ1-6|.
CASSVAPGLGIDSPLHF
TGTGCCAGCAGCGTAGCTCCGGGTCTCGGGATAGATTCACCCCTCCACTTT
>TRBV10-3|.|TRBJ2-1|.
CAISETRESFNEQFF
TGTGCCATCAGTGAGACCCGGGAGTCTTTTAATGAGCAGTTCTTC
>TRBV10-2|.|TRBJ1-3|.
CASSEPEGYTIYF
TGCGCCAGCAGTGAGCCCGAGGGGTACACCATATATTTT
>TRBV5-1|TRBD1|TRBJ1-1|.
CASSYVQGAEEAFF
TGCGCCAGCAGCTACGTACAGGGGGCCGAGGAGGCTTTCTTT
>TRBV7-2|.|TRBJ1-1|.
CASSFQRGSEAFF
TGTGCCAGCAGCTTCCAGAGGGGTTCTGAAGCTTTCTTT
>TRBV9|TRBD1|TRBJ1-6|.
CASSGEGQFSYNSPLHF
TGTGCCAGCAGCGGAGAGGGACAGTTCTCCTATAATTCACCCCTCCACTTT
>TRBV7-9|TRBD1|TRBJ1-2|.
CASSSGQDYGYTF
TGTGCCAGCAGCTCGGGACAGGACTATGGCTACACCTTC
>TRBV25-1|.|TRBJ1-2|.
CASSEYGEKFGGYTF
TGTGCCAGCAGTGAATACGGGGAAAAATTTGGTGGCTACACCTTC
>TRBV10-3|TRBD1|TRBJ1-1|.
CAISERDRGNTEAFF
TGTGCCATCAGTGAGCGGGACAGGGGGAACACTGAAGCTTTCTTT
>TRBV20-1|.|TRBJ1-2|.
CSASSGGSYGYTF
TGCAGTGCTAGTTCGGGGGGGTCCTATGGCTACACCTTC
>TRBV30|.|TRBJ1-6|.
CAWSSVSSYNSPLHF
TGTGCCTGGAGTAGTGTGAGCTCCTATAATTCACCCCTCCACTTT
>TRBV3-1/TRBV3-2|.|TRBJ2-1|.
CASGTGRDGGYEQFF
TGTGCCAGCGGAACGGGGAGGGATGGGGGCTATGAGCAGTTCTTC
>TRBV9|.|TRBJ2-5|.
CASSQIPDSRGTQYF
TGTGCCAGCAGCCAGATTCCGGACTCACGTGGGACCCAGTACTTC
>TRBV18|TRBD1|TRBJ1-1|.
CASSPTQTGVFQTEAFF
TGTGCCAGCTCACCTACTCAGACAGGGGTATTTCAGACTGAAGCTTTCTTT
>TRBV6-2/TRBV6-3|TRBD2|TRBJ2-7|.
CASSYGAGGPKGEQYF
TGTGCCAGCAGTTACGGCGCGGGGGGCCCCAAGGGGGAGCAGTACTTC
>TRBV10-3|.|TRBJ1-6|.
CAILSTLHF
TGTGCCATCCTTTCCACCCTCCACTTT
>TRBV4-1|TRBD1|TRBJ1-5|.
CASSQVTGGNQPQHF
TGCGCCAGCAGCCAGGTGACAGGGGGCAATCAGCCCCAGCATTTT
>TRBV4-1|TRBD1|TRBJ1-4|.
CASSPQPGTDNEKLFF
TGCGCCAGCAGCCCACAGCCCGGGACAGACAATGAAAAACTGTTTTTT
>TRBV7-9|.|TRBJ2-2|.
CASSQSGELFF
TGTGCCAGCAGCCAGTCTGGGGAGCTGTTTTTT
>TRBV18|.|TRBJ2-1|.
CASSPRRDPYNEQFF
TGTGCCAGCTCACCAAGGAGGGACCCCTACAATGAGCAGTTCTTC
>TRBV19|TRBD1|TRBJ1-5|.
CASSIGLTGQGNQPQHF
TGTGCCAGTAGTATAGGCCTGACAGGGCAAGGCAATCAGCCCCAGCATTTT
>TRBV6-1|.|TRBJ1-5|.
CASSEGPQPQHF
TGTGCCAGCAGTGAGGGGCCTCAGCCCCAGCATTTT
>TRBV19|.|TRBJ2-3|.
CASNPGKSTDTQYF
TGTGCCAGTAATCCGGGGAAGAGCACAGATACGCAGTATTTT
>TRBV6-5|TRBD1|TRBJ1-1|once
CASMSGGDTEAFF
TGTGCCAGCATGTCAGGGGGGGACACTGAAGCTTTCTTT
>TRBV7-2|.|TRBJ1-1|.
CASSPRIGTSGEAFF
TGTGCCAGCAGCCCGCGGATCGGGACATCGGGGGAAGCTTTCTTT
>TRBV20-1|TRBD2|TRBJ2-2|many
CSASVAGVDTGELFF
TGCAGTGCTAGTGTAGCGGGGGTAGACACCGGGGAGCTGTTTTTT
>TRBV10-3|.|TRBJ2-3|.
CAISESTGGDTQYF
TGTGCCATCAGTGAGTCTACCGGGGGAGATACGCAGTATTTT
>TRBV27|.|TRBJ1-1|.
CASSLRPERNTEAFF
TGTGCCAGCAGTTTACGGCCAGAGCGGAACACTGAAGCTTTCTTT
>TRBV5-1|.|TRBJ1-6|.
CASDAPLHF
TGCGCCAGCGACGCTCCCCTCCACTTT
>TRBV27|.|TRBJ2-7|once
CASSVRDGYEQYF
TGTGCCAGCAGTGTCCGGGACGGCTACGAGCAGTACTTC
>TRBV4-1|TRBD2|TRBJ2-4|.
CASSRGLAGGIAKNIQYF
TGCGCCAGCAGCCGCGGACTAGCGGGAGGGATAGCCAAAAACATTCAGTACTTC
>TRBV24-1|.|TRBJ1-5|.
CATSDGATNQPQHF
TGTGCCACCAGTGATGGGGCTACCAATCAGCCCCAGCATTTT
>TRBV9|.|TRBJ1-6|.
CASSVAGSYNSPLHF
TGTGCCAGCAGCGTAGCAGGGTCCTATAATTCACCCCTCCACTTT
>TRBV6-5|.|TRBJ2-7|.
CASSIVRDPLGEQYF
TGTGCCAGCAGTATCGTGAGGGATCCGTTGGGGGAGCAGTACTTC
>TRBV10-2|TRBD1|TRBJ1-2|.
CASSDGTGGGMWYGYTF
TGCGCCAGCAGCGACGGGACAGGAGGAGGGATGTGGTATGGCTACACCTTC
>TRBV19|.|TRBJ1-5|.
CASNKNRLNQPQHF
TGTGCCAGTAATAAGAACAGGCTTAATCAGCCCCAGCATTTT
>TRBV14|.|TRBJ1-1|.
CASSRPGVGAEAFF
TGTGCCAGCAGCCGACCAGGGGTAGGGGCTGAAGCTTTCTTT
>TRBV6-1|TRBD1|TRBJ1-6|.
CASSAPGQGLHSPLHF
TGTGCCAGCAGTGCCCCGGGACAGGGGTTGCATTCACCCCTCCACTTT